Described below is a single T cell receptor beta chain sequence and its context. This receptor's antigen is unknown. Base qualities are not provided; no much larger clone lies one nucleotide away. To prepare the library, the immunoSEQ multiplex PCR assay was applied. This immuneACCESS table, as held by TCRdb, lists in-frame sequences with V and J called but not all clones. Of the missing ones, under half trace to an unresolved V gene in checked studies; the others have no known cause. The sample data list a few thousand clones, and about four fifths of these were observed just once. 6% to 9% of the sample comes from the top ten. This sample stems from a study of control samples from healthy donors and cancer patients (dated by TCRdb to the early 2020s). From a lookup of the germline V gene, CDR1 and CDR2 are KGHSH and LQKENI. Trimming leaves V shorter by 1 base and J shorter by 12 bases, with the junction holding 1 base beyond the gene matches. The cysteine opens and the phenylalanine closes a CDR3 of 12 amino acids. Only CDR3 DNA remains: 36 bases, in frame from the first base.

This receptor was identified in a female donor with lung cancer. The chain uses TRBV18 and TRBJ1-4, with 8 middle bases fitting TRBD1. Input material: formalin-fixed, paraffin-embedded tissue. In nucleotide form, the sequence is TGTGCCAGCTCACCACAGGACAGGGAACTGTTTTTT. This yields the protein CASSPQDRELFF.